This T cell receptor (beta chain) appears in the sequencing data of a study of blood T cells in healthy people across ages. CDR3 length equals 14 residues. The germline V gene encodes CDR1 MNHEY and CDR2 SVGAGI. V lost 0 bases to trimming and J lost 8 bases, with 13 bases between them. Peripheral blood samples of 9 to 10 milliliters were drawn from each donor. Sample-barcoded 5' priming and a J-beta primer mix drove a second PCR of roughly 7 to 11 cycles. TCRdb processed the 5' RACE reads anew with MiXCR; each CDR3 protein has one entry. The sample shows 700,000 to 900,000 distinct CDR3 sequences, 53% of them seen only once.

The receptor's source is an elderly man in good health. The specimen was blood. The V call is TRBV6-5, the J call TRBJ1-2, with a tentative D call TRBD1 (5 bases). CDR3 in DNA: TGTGCCAGCAGTTACTCGAGCGGGGGTGGCGGCTACACCTTC. It yields the protein CASSYSSGGGGYTF.